This entry lists 13 T cell receptor beta chains sequenced from one sample in a study of blood T cell repertoires in COVID-19. TCRdb's copy holds only in-frame clones and misses some; the assay was immunoSEQ multiplex PCR. The sample includes under 400,000 clones, 90% of them seen just once. The sequenced material came from peripheral blood. The receptor source for this set is a young man with active or convalescent COVID-19.

This chain uses TRBV3-1 (or the pseudogene TRBV3-2) with TRBJ2-1; TRBD2 matches at 10 bases. The CDR3 is 15 residues long. CDR1 is LGHDT and CDR2 is YNNKEL in the germline V gene (reference sequence). Trimming removed 3 bases from V and 7 bases from J; junction bases left unmatched: 6. CDR3 sequence: CASSHLAGARNEQFF. In DNA form, the CDR3 reads TGTGCCAGCAGCCATCTAGCGGGGGCTAGGAATGAGCAGTTCTTC.

The V call is TRBV7-6, the J call TRBJ1-2; the match to TRBD1 covers 7 bases. CDR3 length equals 14 residues. V was clipped by 5 bases and J by 7 bases; unmatched bases: 10. The germline V gene encodes CDR1 SGHVS and CDR2 FNYEAQ. CDR3 sequence reads: CASSPPGQIAGYTF. The CDR3 DNA reads as TGTGCCAGCAGCCCCCCGGGACAGATCGCTGGCTACACCTTC.

V and J are TRBV29-1 and TRBJ1-4; 9 nucleotides line up with TRBD1. With V trimmed by 6 bases and J by 8 bases, 10 bases remained unmatched. CDR3 length: 14 residues. Germline-derived CDR1 and CDR2 are SQVTM and ANQGSEA. CDR3 loop: CSVQKDRGSEKLFF. As DNA, the CDR3 is TGCAGCGTCCAAAAGGACAGGGGCTCCGAAAAACTGTTTTTT.

The chain has TRBV18 and TRBJ1-5; 8 bases fit TRBD1. V was clipped by 0 bases and J by 4 bases; unmatched bases: 5. The CDR3 runs 16 residues. CDR1 KGHSH and CDR2 LQKENI come from the germline V gene. CDR3 DNA sequence: TGTGCCAGCTCACCACCGGACAGGGTCGATAATCAGCCCCAGCATTTT. As protein: CASSPPDRVDNQPQHF. The whole variable domain, remainder taken from reference TRBV18 and TRBJ1-5, is NAGVMQNPRHLVRRRGQEARLRCSPMKGHSHVYWYRQLPEEGLKFMVYLQKENIIDESGMPKERFSAEFPKEGPSILRIQQVVRGDSAAYFCASSPPDRVDNQPQHFGDGTRLSIL.

The chain links TRBV6-4 to TRBJ1-1; no clear D. V was shortened by 1 base and J by 2 bases, with 5 bases between the two germline ends. The CDR3 spans 13 residues. The V gene's germline CDR1 is MRHNA and CDR2 SNTAGT. The CDR3 sequence: CASSDFSNTEAFF. CDR3 nucleotide sequence: TGTGCCAGCAGTGACTTCAGTAACACTGAAGCTTTCTTT.

The rearrangement links TRBV7-9 to TRBJ1-1; TRBD1 might be the D (5 bases). This CDR3 is built from 16 residues. Germline V lookup: CDR1 SEHNR, CDR2 FQNEAQ (reference sequence). V gave up 5 bases and J gave up 0 bases, with 16 bases separating them. The CDR3, as DNA: TGTGCCAGCAGCCCCAGTCGCGGGGCCCTGAACACTGAAGCTTTCTTT. Encoded protein: CASSPSRGALNTEAFF.

The chain recombines TRBV19 with TRBJ1-2, with 8 nucleotides matching TRBD1. This CDR3 has 13 residues. The ends lost 7 bases at V and 8 bases at J; junction bases unmatched: 9. Germline V gene sequence: CDR1 LNHDA, CDR2 SQIVND (reference sequence). CDR3: CASKVGQGNGYTF. In DNA form, the CDR3 reads TGTGCCAGTAAAGTCGGACAGGGCAACGGCTACACCTTC.

The rearrangement links TRBV18 to TRBJ2-7; 12 bases fit TRBD2. The CDR3 length is 14 residues. The V and J ends lost 5 bases and 5 bases, in that order; junction bases with no gene match: 4. Germline CDR1 and CDR2: KGHSH and LQKENI. The CDR3 region has the DNA TGTGCCAGCTCAGCCGGACTAGCGGGAAACGAGCAGTACTTC. It is translated as CASSAGLAGNEQYF. The full variable domain, rest sourced from reference TRBV18 and TRBJ2-7, is NAGVMQNPRHLVRRRGQEARLRCSPMKGHSHVYWYRQLPEEGLKFMVYLQKENIIDESGMPKERFSAEFPKEGPSILRIQQVVRGDSAAYFCASSAGLAGNEQYFGPGTRLTVT.

This chain joins TRBV7-2 and TRBJ1-1; a possible D gene is TRBD1 (6 bases). In germline, CDR1 is SGHTA, CDR2 FQGNSA. This CDR3 is built from 15 residues. Trimming cost V 1 base and J 7 bases, with 16 bases left between them. The CDR3 bases are TGTGCCAGCAGCTTAGTCGGGGGGGCCGGAAGTGAAGCTTTCTTT. This encodes CASSLVGGAGSEAFF.

V usage is TRBV13 and J usage is TRBJ1-3; the D gene is possibly TRBD1 (6 bases). CDR3 size: 15 residues. The germline V gene encodes CDR1 PRHDT and CDR2 FYEKMQ (reference sequence). V was clipped by 6 bases and J by 4 bases, with 16 bases between them. As DNA, the CDR3 is TGTGCCAGCAGTCGGACCGGGACACAAGGAAACACCATATATTTT. It yields the protein CASSRTGTQGNTIYF.

This chain uses TRBV28 with TRBJ1-4; possibly TRBD1 for D (5 bases). In germline, CDR1 is MDHEN, CDR2 SYDVKM. V was trimmed by 8 bases and J by 5 bases, leaving 15 bases between them. The CDR3 has 14 residues. For the CDR3, the DNA is TGTGCCAGCCGATCGACAGTTAGAAATGAAAAACTGTTTTTT. The encoded protein is CASRSTVRNEKLFF.

The chain joins TRBV6-5 to TRBJ2-7; no clear D gene. The CDR3 loop spans 13 amino acids. Trimming stripped 0 bases from V and 6 bases from J, with 9 bases between. In germline, CDR1 is MNHEY, CDR2 SVGAGI. The CDR3 DNA reads TGTGCCAGCAGTTACTCAAGCAATCGCGAGCAGTACTTC. This translates into CASSYSSNREQYF.

The table lists this clone with a count of one. The rearrangement links TRBV18 to TRBJ1-2, with unresolved D. Germline V gene lookup returns CDR1 KGHSH and CDR2 LQKENI. The ends were cut back, 3 bases at V and 7 bases at J, with 12 bases in the middle. The CDR3 contains 13 residues. The CDR3 sequence is CASSPREVAGYTF. DNA for the CDR3: TGTGCCAGCTCACCTCGGGAGGTGGCTGGCTACACCTTC.